These 13 T cell receptor beta chains were all obtained from the same sample, sequenced in a study of regulatory T cells in long-lasting Graves disease (dated by TCRdb to about 2021). The intended sense of this specimen's time point label: newly diagnosed GD, antithyroid drugs for less than 3 months. For both TCR sequencing and RNA sequencing, RNA was extracted from PBMCs in TRIzol. The library was prepared using multiplex PCR. Sequenced on an Illumina HiSeq 4000. To build TCR beta libraries, CDR3 regions were amplified by Arm-PCR using iRepertoire HTBI primers. TCRdb reran the public reads through fastp at Q25 and MiXCR, keeping productive beta chains. Duplicate CDR3 protein sequences are folded into a single record with the most common DNA and genes. Recorded for this sample are 520,000 or so distinct CDR3 sequences; around 12% of them occurred a single time. Over 7% of the sample rests with the top ten.

This sample also appeared in a second study, on T cells in Graves' hyperthyroidism and ophthalmopathy.

The specimen was peripheral blood mononuclear cells (PBMCs), collected at new diagnosis, from a patient treated with antithyroid drugs. These receptors were taken from a woman aged 30 to 39 with Graves disease. Donor details come from another sample of the same person, matched by shared clones.

This chain uses TRBV6-2 or TRBV6-3 with TRBJ2-1; D remains unclear. V lost 6 bases and J lost 2, with 11 bases in between. CDR3 size: 14 residues. Germline CDR1 reads MNHEY; CDR2 reads SVGEGT. The CDR3 nucleotides are TGTGCCAGCAGCCCCTATGAGGCCTACAATGAGCAGTTCTTC. Protein product: CASSPYEAYNEQFF.

This clonotype was counted ten times or more. This chain links TRBV2 with TRBJ1-2, with D hard to call. The CDR3 runs 13 residues. CDR1 is SNHLY, CDR2 FYNNEI, per germline. Trimming pared 6 bases from V and 8 bases from J, leaving 16 bases between. The CDR3 loop is CASSTHPERGYTF. In DNA form, the CDR3 reads TGTGCCAGCAGCACGCACCCGGAACGGGGCTACACCTTC.

This clonotype was found a few times. The chain links TRBV6-1 to TRBJ2-7, with 10 bases that match TRBD2. Germline lookup yields CDR1 MNHNS and CDR2 SASEGT. This CDR3 is 16 amino acids long. Trimming cost V 1 base and J 4 bases; bases outside gene matches: 7. CDR3 amino acids: CASSEEVLAGVYEQYF. The CDR3, as DNA: TGTGCCAGCAGTGAAGAGGTCCTAGCGGGAGTTTACGAGCAGTACTTC.

This clonotype showed up many times. The chain has TRBV11-3 and TRBJ2-1; D is unclear. From germline, CDR1 is SGHNT and CDR2 YENEEA. CDR3 length equals 16 residues. V lost 5 bases to trimming and J lost 4 bases, with 18 bases between them. The CDR3 region has the DNA TGTGCCAGCAGCCCCTGGCTAGTGGGCAATTACAATGAGCAGTTCTTC. It specifies CASSPWLVGNYNEQFF.

This clonotype turned up a few times. For the CDR3, the DNA is TGCGCCAGCAAAAAGAGGTTGAACACTGAAGCTTTCTTT. Its protein is CASKKRLNTEAFF. The chain employs TRBV5-1 and TRBJ1-1; no clear D. The CDR3 contains 13 residues. V was cut by 6 bases and J by 0 bases, with 9 bases left in between. Germline assignment: CDR1 SGHRS and CDR2 YFSETQ.

The chain uses TRBV28 and TRBJ2-1; no reliable D call. The V end was cut by 6 bases, the J end by 8 bases, with 14 bases between. The CDR3 extends over 13 amino acids. Germline values: CDR1 MDHEN, CDR2 SYDVKM. For the CDR3, the DNA is TGTGCCAGCAGACCGCGCAGCCTAGATGAGCAGTTCTTC. This translates into CASRPRSLDEQFF.

Written as DNA, the CDR3 is TGTGCCAGCACCGGGAGAGGGGGCCACAATGAGCAGTTCTTC. This encodes CASTGRGGHNEQFF. V and J are TRBV27 and TRBJ2-1, with D possibly being TRBD1 (7 bases). V was cut by 7 bases and J by 5 bases, with 15 bases left in between. This CDR3 region has 14 residues. In germline, CDR1 is MNHEY, CDR2 SMNVEV (reference sequence).

Many counts were recorded for this clonotype. The chain is built from TRBV30 and TRBJ1-2, with 9 bases that match TRBD1. CDR1 and CDR2 (germline): GTSNPN, SVGIG (reference sequence). V lost 2 bases, J lost 7 bases, and 8 bases stayed unmatched. The CDR3 covers 14 residues. Here the CDR3 reads CAWSRKTGGTGYTF. CDR3 coding DNA: TGTGCCTGGAGTAGAAAGACAGGGGGTACTGGCTACACCTTC.

This clonotype was counted at least ten times. This chain uses TRBV7-8 with TRBJ1-2; no firm D call. Germline CDR1 is SGHVS and CDR2 is FQNEAQ. The CDR3 has 16 amino acids. Trimming shortened V by 5 bases and J by 1 base, and 17 bases separated the two germline ends. For the CDR3, the DNA is TGTGCCAGCAGCAACACCCCGATAGGGAATAACTATGGCTACACCTTC. Translation: CASSNTPIGNNYGYTF. The variable domain in full, completed from reference TRBV7-8 and TRBJ1-2, reads GAGVSQSPRYKVAKRGQDVALRCDPISGHVSLFWYQQALGQGPEFLTYFQNEAQLDKSGLPSDRFFAERPEGSVSTLKIQRTQQEDSAVYLCASSNTPIGNNYGYTFGSGTRLTVV.

This clonotype was counted ten times or more. The chain couples TRBV28 to TRBJ1-1; D uncertain. V was pared by 3 bases and J by 1 base, with 3 bases between. Germline V gene data show CDR1 as MDHEN and CDR2 as SYDVKM. This CDR3 has 12 residues. The CDR3 spells CASSFWNTEAFF. CDR3 coding DNA: TGTGCCAGCAGTTTTTGGAACACTGAAGCTTTCTTT. Full variable domain (rest looked up from reference TRBV28 and TRBJ1-1): DVKVTQSSRYLVKRTGEKVFLECVQDMDHENMFWYRQDPGLGLRLIYFSYDVKMKEKGDIPEGYSVSREKKERFSLILESASTNQTSMYLCASSFWNTEAFFGQGTRLTVV.

This clonotype was observed many times. This sequence joins TRBV6-5 and TRBJ2-7; possibly TRBD2 for D (7 bases). This CDR3 contains 15 residues. Germline V gene data show CDR1 as MNHEY and CDR2 as SVGAGI. The V and J ends lost 0 bases and 0 bases respectively, with 9 bases between them. The CDR3 here is CASSYSGGHSYEQYF. As DNA, the CDR3 is TGTGCCAGCAGTTACTCGGGGGGGCACTCCTACGAGCAGTACTTC.

This clonotype has a handful of counts. Germline is not matched at one junction end, which may reflect a read error. V gene TRBV20-1 combines with J gene TRBJ1-1; TRBD1 matches 9 bases. This CDR3 comprises 13 residues. Germline values: CDR1 DFQATT, CDR2 SNEGSKA (reference sequence). CDR3 nucleotide sequence: TGCAGTACTAGGGGACAGGGATTTGGTGAAGCTTTCTTT. Translation: CSTRGQGFGEAFF.

This clonotype was seen more than once but under ten times. The chain recombines TRBV20-1 with TRBJ2-5, with 8 bases lining up with TRBD2. J was trimmed by 5 bases and V by 8 bases; bases with no gene match: 4. The germline V gene has CDR1 DFQATT and CDR2 SNEGSKA (reference sequence). CDR3 size: 11 residues. CDR3 sequence: CSISGTETQYF. The DNA for the CDR3 is TGCAGTATTAGCGGGACGGAGACCCAGTACTTC.